The rows below give T cell receptor beta chains drawn from one sample of a study of CD8+CD57+ T cells in acquired aplastic anemia. TCRdb reprocessed the reads via MiXCR and lists one record per CDR3 protein. The sample shows under 350,000 distinct CDR3 sequences, under 65% of them seen only once. Material: sorted CD4+, CD8+, or CD8+CD57+ T cells (not recorded which) from PBMCs. These TCRs come from a human donor with aplastic anemia. The CDR3 runs from the conserved cysteine through the conserved F or W. D genes are given only for firm matches. Not every row has a clone size; where given, it reads once, few, many or a size class.

j_gene | d_gene | abundance | v_gene | CDR3aa | CDR3nt
TRBJ1-1 | NA | once | TRBV18 | CASSQGGRNTEAFF | TGTGCCAGCTCACAAGGGGGGAGGAACACTGAAGCTTTTTTT
TRBJ2-7 | NA | NA | TRBV20-1 | CSASPGQRGYEQYF | TGCAGTGCTAGCCCCGGACAGCGAGGGTACGAGCAGTACTTC
TRBJ1-1 | NA | NA | TRBV15 | CATSPYSGAVTEAFF | TGTGCCACCAGCCCATACTCCGGGGCAGTAACTGAAGCTTTCTTT
TRBJ2-5 | TRBD2 | NA | TRBV7-9 | CASSPPTSKYGETQYF | TGTGCCAGCAGCCCACCGACTAGCAAATATGGAGAGACCCAGTACTTC
TRBJ2-2 | NA | NA | TRBV12-3/TRBV12-4 | CASSYGSQVNTGELFF | TGTGCCAGCAGTTACGGCAGCCAAGTGAACACCGGGGAGCTGTTCTTT
TRBJ1-2 | NA | many | TRBV3-1 | CASSQGQRGYTF | TGTGCCAGCAGCCAAGGACAGCGCGGCTACACCTTC
TRBJ1-1 | NA | NA | TRBV20-1 | CSARPGTNTEAFF | TGCAGTGCTAGACCTGGGACGAACACTGAAGCTTTCTTT
TRBJ2-7 | NA | once | TRBV19 | CASSPPRAEQYF | TGTGCCAGTAGTCCCCCCAGGGCCGAGCAGTACTTC
TRBJ2-5 | NA | NA | TRBV7-9 | CASSQTTSRETQYF | TGTGCCAGCAGCCAAACCACTAGCAGGGAGACCCAGTACTTC
TRBJ1-1 | NA | NA | TRBV5-1 | CASRDETVNTEAFF | TGCGCCAGCAGGGATGAGACAGTGAACACTGAAGCTTTCTTT
TRBJ2-7 | TRBD2 | NA | TRBV7-9 | CASSPTGGSPEQYF | TGTGCCAGCAGCCCCACCGGCGGGAGCCCCGAGCAGTACTTC
TRBJ2-2 | TRBD2 | many | TRBV10-3 | CAIRLSGSDTGELFF | TGTGCCATCAGGCTGAGCGGGAGCGACACCGGGGAGCTGTTTTTT
TRBJ2-7 | NA | NA | TRBV6-2/TRBV6-3 | CASSSRGAGELRRYEQYF | TGTGCCAGCAGTTCACGGGGGGCAGGGGAGCTTCGACGCTACGAGCAGTACTTC
TRBJ2-7 | NA | NA | TRBV29-1 | CSVVRAYEPYEQYF | TGCAGCGTTGTCCGAGCATACGAACCCTACGAGCAGTACTTC
TRBJ2-1 | TRBD2 | NA | TRBV19 | CASSTFAGEYNEQFF | TGTGCCAGTAGTACCTTCGCGGGGGAATACAATGAGCAGTTCTTC
TRBJ1-1 | TRBD1 | many | TRBV11-3 | CASSPRLDRGF | TGTGCCAGCAGCCCCCGATTGGACAGGGGCTTT
TRBJ1-2 | NA | NA | TRBV7-9 | CANSWGRSGYGYTF | TGTGCCAACAGCTGGGGCAGGTCGGGCTATGGCTACACCTTC
TRBJ1-3 | NA | NA | TRBV24-1 | CATSDIGDSGNTIYF | TGTGCCACCAGTGATATCGGGGACTCTGGAAACACCATATATTTT
TRBJ1-6 | TRBD1 | NA | TRBV20-1 | CSASRDRISSSPLHF | TGCAGTGCTAGCCGGGACAGGATTTCCTCTTCACCCCTCCACTTT
TRBJ1-1 | NA | NA | TRBV7-2 | CASSLALTGGTEASF | TGTGCCAGCAGCTTAGCCCTGACCGGCGGGACTGAAGCTTCCTTT
TRBJ2-3 | TRBD2 | NA | TRBV29-1 | CSVAGTSVRGTDTQYF | TGCAGCGTAGCCGGGACTAGCGTAAGGGGCACAGATACGCAGTATTTT
TRBJ2-5 | TRBD2 | NA | TRBV19 | CASNPGLAGVLETQYF | TGTGCCAGTAACCCGGGACTAGCGGGAGTTCTGGAGACCCAGTACTTC
TRBJ2-1 | NA | few | TRBV7-3 | CASSIGPNNEQFF | TGTGCCAGCAGTATTGGCCCAAACAATGAGCAGTTCTTC
TRBJ1-1 | NA | NA | TRBV19 | CASSIAGGAEAFF | TGTGCCAGTAGTATAGCGGGGGGCGCTGAAGCTTTCTTT
TRBJ1-5 | TRBD1 | NA | TRBV20-1 | CSASGQAYQPQHF | TGCAGTGCTAGCGGACAGGCTTATCAGCCCCAGCATTTT
TRBJ2-7 | NA | NA | TRBV29-1 | CSVEIGPYEQYF | TGCAGCGTTGAAATCGGTCCCTACGAGCAGTACTTC
TRBJ2-7 | NA | NA | TRBV6-5 | CASRLSDNSYEQYF | TGTGCCAGCAGACTAAGTGACAATTCCTACGAGCAGTACTTC
TRBJ1-2 | NA | NA | TRBV30 | CAWEAGGGYTF | TGTGCCTGGGAGGCAGGTGGCGGCTACACCTTC
TRBJ2-7 | NA | NA | TRBV19 | CASSILTGNYEQYF | TGTGCCAGTAGTATCTTAACAGGGAACTATGAGCAGTACTTC
TRBJ2-7 | NA | few | TRBV15 | CATSRAGREQYF | TGTGCCACCAGCAGAGCAGGAAGAGAGCAGTACTTC
TRBJ2-5 | TRBD2 | NA | TRBV7-8 | CASSMTSGSIGETQYF | TGTGCCAGCAGTATGACTAGCGGGAGTATCGGGGAGACCCAGTACTTC
TRBJ1-4 | TRBD1 | many | TRBV7-8 | CASNNVDREEKLFF | TGTGCCAGCAACAATGTGGACAGGGAAGAAAAACTGTTTTTT
TRBJ2-3 | NA | many | TRBV10-1 | CASSRTVSSTDTQYF | TGCGCCAGCAGTCGGACAGTTTCTAGCACAGATACGCAGTATTTT
TRBJ2-7 | TRBD1 | few | TRBV29-1 | CSVDTGEDEQYF | TGCAGCGTTGATACAGGGGAAGATGAGCAGTACTTC
TRBJ1-1 | TRBD1 | once | TRBV7-9 | CASIMGQTEAFF | TGTGCCAGCATCATGGGACAGACTGAAGCTTTCTTT
TRBJ2-7 | TRBD1 | NA | TRBV5-6 | CASSLATGTGPYEQYF | TGTGCCAGCAGCTTGGCCACCGGGACAGGCCCCTACGAGCAGTACTTC
TRBJ1-5 | NA | many | TRBV6-6 | CASSYGRRYSNQPQHF | TGTGCCAGCAGTTATGGACGCAGATATAGCAATCAGCCCCAGCATTTT
TRBJ2-7 | TRBD1 | many | TRBV5-1 | CASMPRQGAYEQYF | TGCGCCAGCATGCCCCGACAGGGAGCCTACGAGCAGTACTTC